A single sample is the source of the 32 T cell receptor beta chains below, sequenced in a study of shared clonotypes between healthy human individuals. Using immunoSEQ multiplex PCR, the repertoire was profiled, and TCRdb retains in-frame clones only, with some absent. Counted here are roughly 1.5 million clones, 95% to 99% occurring once; the ten biggest clones make up roughly 0.45%. The sequencing sample was made of naive CD4+ T cells sorted from blood. Subset meaning: CD45RA+ positively selected. All receptors come from a man aged 30 to 39 in good health.

The chain has TRBV5-1 and TRBJ2-7; 8 nucleotides agree with TRBD1. V dropped 0 bases and J dropped 0; count of bases not matched to a gene: 5. Per germline, CDR1 SGHRS and CDR2 YFSETQ. This CDR3 is 16 amino acids long. The CDR3 nucleotides read TGCGCCAGCAGCTTGGCTGGGACAGGCAACTCCTACGAGCAGTACTTC. Its translation is CASSLAGTGNSYEQYF.

This chain links TRBV6-5 with TRBJ2-7, with 10 bases lining up with TRBD2. The germline V gene has CDR1 MNHEY and CDR2 SVGAGI. J was trimmed by 6 bases and V by 6 bases; bases with no gene match: 8. The CDR3 is 14 amino acids. This CDR3 is CASSHTSGTGEQYF. DNA of the CDR3: TGTGCCAGCAGCCATACTAGCGGGACCGGCGAGCAGTACTTC.

This clone has a single count. The J gene is TRBJ2-1, the V gene TRBV15; D is uncertain. CDR1 and CDR2 from the germline V gene are LNHNV and YYDKDF (reference sequence). The CDR3 is made up of 14 amino acids. V was shortened by 7 bases and J by 6 bases, with 16 bases between the two germline ends. The DNA for the CDR3 is TGTGCCACCAACAGCCCCCACAAGAGCAATGAGCAGTTCTTC. Its translation: CATNSPHKSNEQFF.

The rearrangement links TRBV30 to TRBJ2-7; 11 positions match TRBD1. Germline V gene sequence: CDR1 GTSNPN, CDR2 SVGIG (reference sequence). Trimming removed 4 bases from V and 4 bases from J; junction bases left unmatched: 9. The CDR3 sequence is 15 residues long. The CDR3 reads CAWTYPGTGGYEQYF. The CDR3 DNA reads TGTGCCTGGACTTACCCCGGGACAGGGGGATACGAGCAGTACTTC.

The chain couples TRBV5-4 to TRBJ2-7, with a tentative D call TRBD2 (5 bases). Germline lookup yields CDR1 SGHNT and CDR2 YYREEE (reference sequence). V shed 2 bases and J shed 1 base, with 13 bases lying between them. This CDR3 region has 15 residues. CDR3 bases: TGTGCCAGCAGCTTAGTGGGGAGTTCGTCCTACGAGCAGTACTTC. Translation gives CASSLVGSSSYEQYF.

This clone was observed a few times. V usage is TRBV19 and J usage is TRBJ1-1; tentatively, D is TRBD1 (6 bases). CDR1 and CDR2 (germline): LNHDA, SQIVND (reference sequence). The CDR3 contains 16 residues. With 6 bases removed from V and 1 base from J, the gap between germline ends came to 18 bases. The CDR3: CASSRGSGHENTEAFF. The CDR3 DNA follows: TGTGCCAGTAGCCGAGGGTCGGGACACGAGAACACTGAAGCTTTCTTT.

Points on this clone: Other DNA sequences in the same sample also yield this CDR3. The V and J genes are TRBV7-9 and TRBJ1-1; D gene unclear. Trimming shortened V by 1 base and J by 7 bases, and 4 bases separated the two germline ends. Germline-derived CDR1 and CDR2 are SEHNR and FQNEAQ (reference sequence). This CDR3 contains 11 residues. CDR3 coding DNA: TGTGCCAGCAGCTTAGGAGGTGAAGCTTTCTTT. It yields the protein CASSLGGEAFF.

The V gene is TRBV7-9, the J gene TRBJ2-3, with D maybe TRBD1 (6 bases). CDR1 SEHNR and CDR2 FQNEAQ come from the germline V gene (reference sequence). The CDR3 sequence is 16 residues long. Trimming stripped 5 bases from V and 4 bases from J, with 19 bases between. As DNA, the CDR3 is TGTGCCAGCAGCACTATCCCGGGACAAAAGGCAGATACGCAGTATTTT. Encoded protein: CASSTIPGQKADTQYF.

The J gene is TRBJ2-5, the V gene TRBV19; TRBD1 or TRBD2 may be the D gene (5 bases each). The CDR3 covers 16 residues. Germline V gene data show CDR1 as LNHDA and CDR2 as SQIVND (reference sequence). The ends were cut back, 6 bases at V and 4 bases at J, with 21 bases in the middle. The CDR3 nucleotides are TGTGCCAGTAGGGGCCGGGGCCCCATGGCGCCAGAGACCCAGTACTTC. It is translated as CASRGRGPMAPETQYF.

This chain uses TRBV5-1 with TRBJ1-2; D possibly corresponds to TRBD1 (5 bases). Germline loops: CDR1 SGHRS, CDR2 YFSETQ. The V and J ends lost 4 bases and 5 bases respectively, with 15 bases between them. This CDR3 spans 14 amino acids. The DNA of the CDR3 is TGCGCCAGCAGCGACGGTTCTGGGGCTTATGGCTACACCTTC. Amino acid sequence: CASSDGSGAYGYTF.

As regards this clone: This sample includes further DNA sequences coding for the same CDR3. The rearrangement joins TRBV5-4 to TRBJ2-1; 10 nucleotides align to TRBD2. V trimming: 0 bases; J trimming: 5 bases; junction bases outside the gene matches: 2. CDR1 and CDR2 from the germline V gene are SGHNT and YYREEE (reference sequence). CDR3 length equals 15 residues. The CDR3 here is CASSLVLAGDNEQFF. Here the CDR3 DNA reads TGTGCCAGCAGCTTGGTGCTAGCGGGAGACAATGAGCAGTTCTTC.

In its sample, this clone was seen once. The rearrangement joins TRBV5-6 to TRBJ2-2, with D possibly being TRBD1 or TRBD2 (5 bases each). V was trimmed by 5 bases and J by 1 base, leaving 9 bases between them. CDR1 and CDR2 (germline): SGHDT, YYEEEE. The CDR3 is 14 residues long. The CDR3 region has the DNA TGTGCCAGCAGGGGACGGCTGAACACCGGGGAGCTGTTTTTT. It specifies CASRGRLNTGELFF.

The chain is built from TRBV7-2 and TRBJ2-3, with 11 bases lining up with TRBD2. The V gene's germline CDR1 is SGHTA and CDR2 FQGNSA. This CDR3 has 16 amino acids. V shed 2 bases, J shed 5 bases, and the junction held 6 bases outside the gene matches. The CDR3 here is CASSLSSGRAVDTQYF. In DNA form, the CDR3 reads TGTGCCAGCAGCTTAAGTAGCGGGAGGGCCGTAGATACGCAGTATTTT. Together with reference TRBV7-2 and TRBJ2-3, the CDR3 gives the full variable domain: GAGVSQSPSNKVTEKGKDVELRCDPISGHTALYWYRQSLGQGLEFLIYFQGNSAPDKSGLPSDRFSAERTGGSVSTLTIQRTQQEDSAVYLCASSLSSGRAVDTQYFGPGTRLTVL.

The chain joins TRBV9 to TRBJ2-1, with D unclear. This CDR3 has 14 residues. From germline, CDR1 is SGDLS and CDR2 YYNGEE. V lost 0 bases and J 5 bases, leaving 9 bases between the germline ends. The CDR3 DNA is TGTGCCAGCAGCGTAGCGGGCTACAACAATGAGCAGTTCTTC. Residues: CASSVAGYNNEQFF. Combining the CDR3 with reference TRBV9 and TRBJ2-1 gives the whole variable domain DSGVTQTPKHLITATGQRVTLRCSPRSGDLSVYWYQQSLDQGLQFLIQYYNGEERAKGNILERFSAQQFPDLHSELNLSSLELGDSALYFCASSVAGYNNEQFFGPGTRLTVL.

The rearrangement links TRBV6-5 to TRBJ2-1; D remains unclear. From germline, CDR1 is MNHEY and CDR2 SVGAGI. Trimming removed 0 bases at V and 0 bases at J, with 6 bases between. The CDR3 extends over 15 amino acids. DNA of the CDR3: TGTGCCAGCAGTTACTCCAGGAGCTCCTACAATGAGCAGTTCTTC. This codes for CASSYSRSSYNEQFF.

The chain is built from TRBV4-1 and TRBJ2-7; 12 positions agree with TRBD2. The V segment lost 1 base and the J segment 10 bases; nucleotides outside the gene matches: 8. From germline, CDR1 is MGHRA and CDR2 YSYEKL. This CDR3 contains 15 residues. The CDR3 here is CASSQVSLAGGPQYF. DNA of the CDR3: TGCGCCAGCAGCCAAGTTTCGCTAGCGGGAGGGCCTCAGTACTTC.

The rearrangement joins TRBV6-1 to TRBJ2-1, with D perhaps matching TRBD1 (5 bases). Trimming shortened V by 1 base and J by 8 bases, and 12 bases separated the two germline ends. The CDR3 runs to 14 residues. From germline, CDR1 is MNHNS and CDR2 SASEGT. CDR3 DNA: TGTGCCAGCAGTGAAGTCCTCAGGGTGGATGAGCAGTTCTTC. Translated, it gives CASSEVLRVDEQFF.

CDR3 in amino acids: CASSPGVPRIENEQFF. As DNA, the CDR3 is TGTGCCAGCTCACCGGGGGTCCCGCGAATTGAGAATGAGCAGTTCTTC. This chain connects TRBV18 to TRBJ2-1; tentatively, D is TRBD1 or TRBD2 (5 bases each). Germline CDR1 KGHSH, CDR2 LQKENI. V lost 3 bases and J lost 7, with 19 bases in between. The CDR3 extends over 16 amino acids.

The chain uses TRBV7-2 and TRBJ2-2, with 7 bases identical to TRBD2. This CDR3 has 15 amino acids. V shed 1 base, J shed 6 bases, and the junction held 5 bases outside the gene matches. CDR1 is SGHTA and CDR2 is FQGNSA in the germline V gene. For the CDR3, the DNA is TGTGCCAGCAGCTTAGAAGGGAGGGCCTCCGGGGAGCTGTTTTTT. This translates into CASSLEGRASGELFF.

Written as DNA, the CDR3 is TGTGCCAGCAGCCTTTATACAGGGGCCGAAGAGACCCAGTACTTC. It specifies CASSLYTGAEETQYF. This sequence joins TRBV7-9 and TRBJ2-5; 7 bases line up with TRBD1. Per the germline V gene, CDR1 is SEHNR and CDR2 is FQNEAQ (reference sequence). V shed 5 bases, J shed 3 bases, and the junction held 9 bases outside the gene matches. This CDR3 has 15 amino acids.

The chain joins TRBV4-3 to TRBJ1-1; D might be TRBD1 (6 bases). This CDR3 comprises 15 residues. The germline CDR1 and CDR2 sequences are LGHNA and YSLEER. The germline V and J ends were trimmed by 6 bases and 1 base, with 15 bases remaining between them. CDR3 in amino acids: CASSFVQGQNTEAFF. The CDR3 coding sequence is TGCGCCAGCAGTTTCGTACAGGGACAGAACACTGAAGCTTTCTTT.

This rearrangement joins TRBV10-1 to TRBJ2-7, with D hard to call. The germline V gene has CDR1 WNHNN and CDR2 SYGVQD (reference sequence). V lost 2 bases and J lost 2, with 4 bases in between. This CDR3 region has 12 residues. CDR3 sequence: CASSEGTYEQYF. CDR3 bases: TGCGCCAGCAGTGAGGGTACCTACGAGCAGTACTTC.

The rearrangement joins TRBV7-8 to TRBJ2-6; D might be TRBD1 (6 bases). The germline V gene encodes CDR1 SGHVS and CDR2 FQNEAQ. The CDR3 covers 18 residues. The V and J ends lost 0 bases and 3 bases respectively, with 15 bases between them. In DNA, the CDR3 is TGTGCCAGCAGCTTAGCCCTCAGGGGCGCTTATGGGGCCAACGTCCTGACTTTC. Translation gives CASSLALRGAYGANVLTF.

V usage is TRBV27 and J usage is TRBJ1-5; D gene ambiguous. From germline, CDR1 is MNHEY and CDR2 SMNVEV (reference sequence). The length of the CDR3 is 13 residues. Trimming stripped 5 bases from V and 1 base from J, with 6 bases between. The chain's CDR3 is CASSPLSNQPQHF. CDR3 bases: TGTGCCAGCAGTCCCCTGAGCAATCAGCCCCAGCATTTT.

V usage is TRBV29-1 and J usage is TRBJ1-4; D might be TRBD1 (5 bases). V shed 5 bases and J shed 0 bases, with 10 bases lying between them. This CDR3 spans 14 amino acids. Germline V gene sequence: CDR1 SQVTM, CDR2 ANQGSEA. CDR3 sequence: CSVFLTATNEKLFF. As DNA, the CDR3 is TGCAGCGTTTTTCTGACAGCAACTAATGAAAAACTGTTTTTT.

About this clone itself: Other DNA sequences of this sample code for an identical CDR3. The CDR3 reads CASSPPGTYEQYF. Here the CDR3 DNA reads TGTGCCAGCTCACCGCCCGGAACCTACGAGCAGTACTTC. This chain connects TRBV18 to TRBJ2-7, with unresolved D. This CDR3 is 13 amino acids long. Trimming removed 3 bases from V and 2 bases from J, with 8 bases in between. Germline-derived CDR1 and CDR2 are KGHSH and LQKENI. Variable domain in full (rest from reference TRBV18 and TRBJ2-7): NAGVMQNPRHLVRRRGQEARLRCSPMKGHSHVYWYRQLPEEGLKFMVYLQKENIIDESGMPKERFSAEFPKEGPSILRIQQVVRGDSAAYFCASSPPGTYEQYFGPGTRLTVT.

Points on this clone: The germline gene is not matched at one end of the junction; a read error may be the cause. The chain couples TRBV15 to TRBJ2-7; 8 bases agree with TRBD1. CDR3 length equals 11 residues. Germline V gene data show CDR1 as LNHNV and CDR2 as YYDKDF (reference sequence). CDR3 residues: CATSRDQDRVF. The CDR3 bases are TGTGCCACCAGCAGAGATCAGGACAGGGTCTTC. Together with reference TRBV15 and TRBJ2-7, the CDR3 gives the full variable domain: DAMVIQNPRYQVTQFGKPVTLSCSQTLNHNVMYWYQQKSSQAPKLLFHYYDKDFNNEADTPDNFQSRRPNTSFCFLDIRSPGLGDTAMYLCATSRDQDRVFGPGTRLTVT.

The V call is TRBV5-6, the J call TRBJ1-1; TRBD1 matches 10 bases. The CDR3 extends over 15 amino acids. The V gene end was trimmed by 3 bases and the J gene end by 4 bases; junction bases not matched to a gene: 6. Germline values: CDR1 SGHDT, CDR2 YYEEEE. The CDR3 bases are TGTGCCAGCAGCTCTGGGACAGGGGCGGGCACTGAAGCTTTCTTT. Its translation: CASSSGTGAGTEAFF. The full variable domain, in which reference TRBV5-6 and TRBJ1-1 provide the parts outside the CDR3, is DAGVTQSPTHLIKTRGQQVTLRCSPKSGHDTVSWYQQALGQGPQFIFQYYEEEERQRGNFPDRFSGHQFPNYSSELNVNALLLGDSALYLCASSSGTGAGTEAFFGQGTRLTVV.

J is TRBJ1-4 and V is TRBV18; D call uncertain. CDR3 length: 15 residues. The ends were cut back, 3 bases at V and 0 bases at J, with 8 bases in the middle. Germline CDR1 KGHSH, CDR2 LQKENI. CDR3 bases: TGTGCCAGCTCACCTCGCGTAACAACTAATGAAAAACTGTTTTTT. Its translation is CASSPRVTTNEKLFF.

This chain joins TRBV19 and TRBJ1-2; no reliable D call. The CDR3 is made up of 13 amino acids. Trimming removed 7 bases at V and 6 bases at J, with 15 bases between. CDR1 and CDR2 (germline): LNHDA, SQIVND (reference sequence). In DNA, the CDR3 is TGTGCCAGTACCAATGGAGACTCTCATGGCTACACCTTC. Translating it yields CASTNGDSHGYTF.

This chain uses TRBV18 with TRBJ1-4; TRBD1 agrees at 7 bases. Losses at the gene ends were 6 bases for V and 3 bases for J; bases not matched to a gene: 7. Per germline, CDR1 KGHSH and CDR2 LQKENI. This CDR3 is 15 amino acids long. CDR3 sequence reads: CASSSSTGSNEKLFF. Written as DNA, the CDR3 is TGTGCCAGCTCGTCCTCGACAGGGTCTAATGAAAAACTGTTTTTT.

The chain employs TRBV5-1 and TRBJ2-5; D ambiguous. The CDR3 has 12 residues. Trimming pared 0 bases from V and 5 bases from J, leaving 5 bases between. CDR1 and CDR2 (germline): SGHRS, YFSETQ. The chain's CDR3 is CASSLGMETQYF. The DNA of the CDR3 is TGCGCCAGCAGCTTGGGGATGGAGACCCAGTACTTC.